A single sample gave rise to the 7 T cell receptor beta chains below, sequenced in a study of chemoradiotherapy in HPV16-positive cancers. The assay was immunoSEQ multiplex PCR, and TCRdb's table has in-frame clones only and misses some. The profile shows some 10,000 clones, around 90% of them singletons. The material was blood, obtained from a patient who underwent chemoradiotherapy. These receptors originate from a human donor with HPV-associated anogenital cancer.

This chain connects TRBV9 to TRBJ2-3; D might be TRBD1 (5 bases). CDR3 length: 15 amino acids. V was trimmed by 0 bases and J by 0 bases, leaving 8 bases between them. From germline, CDR1 is SGDLS and CDR2 YYNGEE. CDR3 amino acids: CASSVAGFSTDTQYF. CDR3 nucleotides: TGTGCCAGCAGCGTAGCAGGGTTCAGCACAGATACGCAGTATTTT.

The V and J genes are TRBV9 and TRBJ2-1; D not resolved. CDR1 SGDLS and CDR2 YYNGEE come from the germline V gene. There are 15 residues in the CDR3. V shed 4 bases and J shed 10 bases, with 21 bases lying between them. The CDR3 spells CASSRVGGPNGEQFF. The CDR3, as DNA: TGTGCCAGCAGCCGCGTAGGTGGGCCCAATGGAGAGCAGTTCTTC.

The chain joins TRBV5-8 to TRBJ2-2, with a tentative D call TRBD2 (5 bases). Trimming cost V 4 bases and J 5 bases, with 12 bases left between them. Per germline, CDR1 SGHTS and CDR2 YDEGEE. The CDR3 is made up of 14 amino acids. CDR3 sequence reads: CASSRGTATGELFF. DNA for the CDR3: TGTGCCAGCAGCCGGGGAACAGCAACCGGGGAGCTGTTTTTT.

This clone was detected only once. The chain combines TRBV29-1 with TRBJ1-2; D remains unclear. Trimming stripped 4 bases from V and 6 bases from J, with 15 bases between. The length of the CDR3 is 13 residues. Per the germline V gene, CDR1 is SQVTM and CDR2 is ANQGSEA. In DNA, the CDR3 is TGCAGCGTTGGATCCGGGAGGAGGGATGGCTACACCTTC. It translates to CSVGSGRRDGYTF.

The chain uses TRBV7-2 and TRBJ1-5, with TRBD1 matching 8 bases. V shed 4 bases and J 5 bases; nucleotides not matched to a gene: 7. Per germline, CDR1 SGHTA and CDR2 FQGNSA. The CDR3 has 15 residues. Here the CDR3 DNA reads TGTGCCAGCAGCTCCTATACAGGGGGAGATCAGCCCCAGCATTTT. Translating it yields CASSSYTGGDQPQHF.

V usage is TRBV4-3 and J usage is TRBJ1-6, with a tentative D call TRBD1 (6 bases). The CDR3 covers 16 residues. V gave up 4 bases and J gave up 5 bases, with 15 bases separating them. Germline lookup yields CDR1 LGHNA and CDR2 YSLEER. The CDR3 DNA reads as TGCGCCAGCAGCCGGCTGAGACAGGTCCATAATTCACCCCTCCACTTT. This gives the protein CASSRLRQVHNSPLHF.

The gene calls are TRBV9 and TRBJ2-7; tentatively, D is TRBD1 (6 bases). The V end was cut by 4 bases, the J end by 6 bases, with 17 bases between. This CDR3 is built from 14 residues. Germline CDR1 is SGDLS and CDR2 is YYNGEE. CDR3: CASSPQDSHVEQYF. The CDR3 DNA reads as TGTGCCAGCAGCCCCCAGGACAGTCACGTCGAGCAGTACTTC.